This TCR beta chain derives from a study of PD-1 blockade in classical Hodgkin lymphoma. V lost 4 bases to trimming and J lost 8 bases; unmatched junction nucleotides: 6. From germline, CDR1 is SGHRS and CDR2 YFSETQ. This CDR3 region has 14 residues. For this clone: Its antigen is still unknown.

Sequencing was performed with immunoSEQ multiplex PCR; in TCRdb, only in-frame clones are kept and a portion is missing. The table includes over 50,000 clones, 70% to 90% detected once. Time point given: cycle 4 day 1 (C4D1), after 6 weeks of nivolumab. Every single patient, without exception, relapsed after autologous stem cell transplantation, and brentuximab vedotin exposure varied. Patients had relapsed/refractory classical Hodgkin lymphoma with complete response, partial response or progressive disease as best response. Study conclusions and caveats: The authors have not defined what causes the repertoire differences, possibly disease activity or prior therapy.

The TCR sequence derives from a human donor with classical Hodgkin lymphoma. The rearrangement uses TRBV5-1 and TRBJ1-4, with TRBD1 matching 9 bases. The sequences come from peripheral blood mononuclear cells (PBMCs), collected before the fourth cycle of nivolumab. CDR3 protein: CASSVDRGGEKLFF. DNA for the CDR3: TGCGCCAGCAGCGTTGACAGGGGGGGAGAAAAACTGTTTTTT. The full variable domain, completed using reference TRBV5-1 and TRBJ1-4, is KAGVTQTPRYLIKTRGQQVTLSCSPISGHRSVSWYQQTPGQGLQFLFEYFSETQRNKGNFPGRFSGRQFSNSRSEMNVSTLELGDSALYLCASSVDRGGEKLFFGSGTQLSVL.